The table lists the clone carrying this T cell receptor (beta chain) with many counts. What it binds is not known. The record originates from a study of T cells in Graves' hyperthyroidism and ophthalmopathy. There were TCR beta CDR3 regions amplified from RNA transcripts. An initial round of RT-PCR targeting the TCR CDR3 relied on the HTBI primer set. Each CDR3 protein gets one entry after TCRdb re-called the multiplex PCR reads with MiXCR. The sample records approximately 400,000 distinct CDR3 sequences, roughly 14% being singletons. The study's findings and limits: Blood also carried most thyroid clonotypes expanded above 0.001. Through a model of 13 V-J features, ophthalmopathy was separated from stable hyperthyroidism.

The sequenced sample was blood. This TCR was sampled from a man aged 25 to 40 with Graves' hyperthyroidism that later progressed to Graves' ophthalmopathy.

The CDR3 DNA sequence: TGTGCCAGCACCCCAGGACAGGGTTATTCACCCCTCCACTTT. Translating gives CASTPGQGYSPLHF. The chain employs TRBV6-1 and TRBJ1-6; 8 nucleotides match TRBD1. The CDR3 sequence is 14 residues long. Germline V gives CDR1 MNHNS, CDR2 SASEGT. V shed 7 bases, J shed 8 bases, and the junction held 7 bases outside the gene matches.